The 16 T cell receptor beta chains below were found in one sample sequenced in a study of blood T cell repertoires in COVID-19. Sequencing was performed with immunoSEQ multiplex PCR; in TCRdb, only in-frame clones are kept and a portion is missing. The sample lists 250,000 or so clones; 86% were seen once. Sequenced input: peripheral blood. The receptors shown here come from a woman younger than 45 with active or convalescent COVID-19.

The DNA for the CDR3 is TGTGCCAGCAGCCTGGGACAGGCAAACACCATATATTTT. Protein product: CASSLGQANTIYF. The chain is built from TRBV3-1 (or the pseudogene TRBV3-2) and TRBJ1-3, with 8 bases lining up with TRBD1. CDR3 length: 13 amino acids. After removal of 4 bases from V and 6 bases from J, the junction contained 2 bases not matched to a gene. The germline CDR1 and CDR2 sequences are LGHDT and YNNKEL (reference sequence).

The chain couples TRBV9 to TRBJ2-3, with 8 positions matching TRBD2. The germline V gene has CDR1 SGDLS and CDR2 YYNGEE. The CDR3 loop spans 15 amino acids. V gave up 3 bases and J gave up 2 bases; unmatched junction bases: 5. CDR3 coding DNA: TGTGCCAGCAGCGCAGCGGGGGTGAACACAGATACGCAGTATTTT. Translating it yields CASSAAGVNTDTQYF.

The chain is built from TRBV10-3 and TRBJ2-7; possibly TRBD1 for D (6 bases). CDR3 size: 18 residues. Germline V gene sequence: CDR1 ENHRY, CDR2 SYGVKD. V was clipped by 3 bases and J by 5 bases, with 26 bases between them. DNA of the CDR3: TGTGCCATCAGTGACACATCGAGGTCCGGGACAATCTTAGACGAGCAGTACTTC. Amino acids: CAISDTSRSGTILDEQYF.

The V call is TRBV30, the J call TRBJ1-6; 7 bases are shared with TRBD1. V gave up 0 bases and J gave up 8 bases; unmatched junction bases: 7. The CDR3 length is 15 residues. Germline values: CDR1 GTSNPN, CDR2 SVGIG (reference sequence). Here the CDR3 DNA reads TGTGCCTGGAGTGTAGCCGGGACAGCCTATTCACCCCTCCACTTT. Residues: CAWSVAGTAYSPLHF. Filled out from reference TRBV30 and TRBJ1-6, the complete variable domain reads SQTIHQWPATLVQPVGSPLSLECTVEGTSNPNLYWYRQAAGRGLQLLFYSVGIGQISSEVPQNLSASRPQDRQFILSSKKLLLSDSGFYLCAWSVAGTAYSPLHFGNGTRLTVT.

This chain links TRBV3-1 (or the pseudogene TRBV3-2) with TRBJ1-6, with 7 bases matching TRBD1. Germline CDR1 is LGHDT and CDR2 is YNNKEL (reference sequence). The CDR3 is 14 amino acids. V gave up 5 bases and J gave up 7 bases; unmatched junction bases: 5. This chain's CDR3 is CASSSGGANSPLHF. In DNA, the CDR3 is TGTGCCAGCAGCTCAGGGGGTGCGAATTCACCCCTCCACTTT.

J is TRBJ2-1 and V is TRBV5-1; 12 nucleotides agree with TRBD2. The CDR3 consists of 15 residues. V trimming: 4 bases; J trimming: 7 bases; junction bases outside the gene matches: 6. Per germline, CDR1 SGHRS and CDR2 YFSETQ. CDR3 in DNA: TGCGCCAGCAGCAGGGGACTAGCGGGCGGTAATGAGCAGTTCTTC. Its translation is CASSRGLAGGNEQFF.

This clone was counted a few times. This sequence joins TRBV5-1 and TRBJ1-4, with D unresolved. The CDR3 extends over 14 amino acids. Deletions cut 4 bases from V and 8 bases from J, with 15 bases between. Germline V lookup: CDR1 SGHRS, CDR2 YFSETQ. The CDR3 loop is CASSPTTSGEKLFF. Written as DNA, the CDR3 is TGCGCCAGCAGCCCGACGACGTCCGGGGAAAAACTGTTTTTT. Together with reference TRBV5-1 and TRBJ1-4, the CDR3 gives the full variable domain: KAGVTQTPRYLIKTRGQQVTLSCSPISGHRSVSWYQQTPGQGLQFLFEYFSETQRNKGNFPGRFSGRQFSNSRSEMNVSTLELGDSALYLCASSPTTSGEKLFFGSGTQLSVL.

The chain joins TRBV5-1 to TRBJ2-7; 11 bases fit TRBD2. Looked up from germline, CDR1 is SGHRS and CDR2 is YFSETQ. V shed 2 bases and J 0 bases; nucleotides not matched to a gene: 1. CDR3 size: 15 residues. CDR3 amino acids: CASSLGLAGSYEQYF. The CDR3 DNA follows: TGCGCCAGCAGCTTAGGACTAGCGGGCTCCTACGAGCAGTACTTC.

The chain employs TRBV7-2 and TRBJ1-6; TRBD1 is a possible D gene (5 bases). The germline V gene encodes CDR1 SGHTA and CDR2 FQGNSA. The V end lost 0 bases, the J end lost 9 bases, and 6 bases lay between the germline ends. This CDR3 has 13 amino acids. Here the CDR3 DNA reads TGTGCCAGCAGCTTAGCGGGGCCTTCACCCCTCCACTTT. It yields the protein CASSLAGPSPLHF.

The chain combines TRBV24-1 with TRBJ2-1; D is unclear. The CDR3 consists of 12 residues. CDR1 and CDR2 from the germline V gene are KGHDR and SFDVKD. The germline V and J ends were trimmed by 4 bases and 9 bases, with 9 bases remaining between them. The CDR3 is CATSDVPSEQFF. CDR3 nucleotide sequence: TGTGCCACCAGTGACGTGCCCAGTGAGCAGTTCTTC.

V usage is TRBV7-3 and J usage is TRBJ1-1; D not certain. The germline V and J ends were trimmed by 3 bases and 2 bases, with 7 bases remaining between them. Germline-derived CDR1 and CDR2 are SGHTA and FQGTGA. The CDR3 runs to 13 residues. The CDR3 DNA sequence: TGTGCCAGCAGCTTTGGGCCAAACACTGAAGCTTTCTTT. It encodes CASSFGPNTEAFF.

The chain joins TRBV19 to TRBJ1-1, with TRBD1 as a possible D gene (5 bases). This CDR3 comprises 14 residues. V dropped 3 bases and J dropped 2 bases, with 10 bases sitting between them. Germline V gene sequence: CDR1 LNHDA, CDR2 SQIVND (reference sequence). The CDR3 is CASSIGRENTEAFF. DNA of the CDR3: TGTGCCAGTAGTATTGGCAGGGAAAACACTGAAGCTTTCTTT.

The gene calls are TRBV21-1 and TRBJ2-7; TRBD1 is the table's D call, not checked against the DNA. TRBV21-1 is deemed a pseudogene. The CDR3 sequence is 14 residues long. The CDR3 protein is CASSTTGGSYEQYF. The CDR3 nucleotides are TGTGCCAGCAGCACGACAGGGGGCTCCTACGAGCAGTACTTC.

J is TRBJ2-2 and V is TRBV7-2; 7 nucleotides match TRBD1. The CDR3 is 16 amino acids. Looked up from germline, CDR1 is SGHTA and CDR2 is FQGNSA. The ends lost 5 bases at V and 3 bases at J; junction bases unmatched: 9. In DNA form, the CDR3 reads TGTGCCAGCAGCCAGACTCGACAGGGTTACACCGGGGAGCTGTTTTTT. It is translated as CASSQTRQGYTGELFF. Looking up the rest from reference TRBV7-2 and TRBJ2-2 gives the full variable domain: GAGVSQSPSNKVTEKGKDVELRCDPISGHTALYWYRQSLGQGLEFLIYFQGNSAPDKSGLPSDRFSAERTGGSVSTLTIQRTQQEDSAVYLCASSQTRQGYTGELFFGEGSRLTVL.

The J gene is TRBJ1-6, the V gene TRBV6-2 or TRBV6-3; 7 bases map to TRBD1. This CDR3 has 16 amino acids. Germline-derived CDR1 and CDR2 are MNHEY and SVGEGT. After removal of 0 bases from V and 5 bases from J, the junction contained 4 bases not matched to a gene. The CDR3 region is CASSYSTRGDNSPLHF. For the CDR3, the DNA is TGTGCCAGCAGTTACTCGACCAGGGGGGATAATTCACCCCTCCACTTT.

The chain joins TRBV30 to TRBJ1-1, with TRBD1 as a possible D gene (6 bases). V dropped 5 bases and J dropped 5 bases, with 21 bases sitting between them. Germline V CDR1 and CDR2: GTSNPN, SVGIG (reference sequence). The CDR3 consists of 15 residues. The CDR3 loop reads CAWVAGTRGGTEAFF. Here the CDR3 DNA reads TGTGCCTGGGTAGCTGGCACCAGGGGTGGGACTGAAGCTTTCTTT.